This T cell receptor beta chain stems from a study of beta chain features in type 1 diabetes. Markers CD45RO/CCR7/CD25/CD127/CD95/CD27 served to sort CD4+ naive, central memory, regulatory and stem cell-like memory cells. Expressed TCRB transcripts were sequenced after all isolated RNA was converted to cDNA. Libraries were prepared by immunoSEQ multiplex PCR; TCRdb keeps only in-frame clonotypes and omits some of them. The repertoire has about 620,000 clones, about a sixth of them found once; the top ten carry roughly 0.098%. The CDR3 contains 13 residues. Germline V CDR1 and CDR2: SSHAT, FNYEAQ (reference sequence). The V gene lost 5 bases and the J gene lost 5 bases, with 9 bases spanning the gap. The study, taken as a whole, reports: Among type 1 diabetes patients, VDJ junctions had fewer insertions and more deletions. Any HLA type influence on TCRB rearrangement was left unresolved here. Among patients, naive, central memory and Treg TCRB repertoires appeared more similar than among healthy donors.

The table lists this clone with a few counts. Its matching antigen is unknown. This chain connects TRBV7-7 to TRBJ2-2; no clear D gene. The material sequenced was naive CD4+ T cells from blood. This clonotype was sampled from a man aged 18 to 29 in good health. CDR3 amino acids: CASSVRETGELFF. CDR3 in DNA: TGTGCCAGCAGCGTAAGGGAAACCGGGGAGCTGTTTTTT.